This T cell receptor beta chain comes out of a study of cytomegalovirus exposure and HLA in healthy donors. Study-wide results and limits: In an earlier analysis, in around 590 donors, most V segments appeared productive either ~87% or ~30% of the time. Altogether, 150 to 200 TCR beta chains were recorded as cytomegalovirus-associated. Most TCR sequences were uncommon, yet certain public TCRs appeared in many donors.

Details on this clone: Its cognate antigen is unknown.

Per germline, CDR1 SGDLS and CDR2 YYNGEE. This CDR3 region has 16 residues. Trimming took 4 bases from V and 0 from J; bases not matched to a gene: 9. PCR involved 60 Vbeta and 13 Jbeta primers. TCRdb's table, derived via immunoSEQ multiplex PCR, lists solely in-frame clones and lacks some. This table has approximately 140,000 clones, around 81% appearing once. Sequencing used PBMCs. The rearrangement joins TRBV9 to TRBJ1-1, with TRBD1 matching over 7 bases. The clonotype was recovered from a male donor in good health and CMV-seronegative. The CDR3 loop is CASSLPDRRLNTEAFF. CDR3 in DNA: TGTGCCAGCAGCCTCCCGGACAGGAGACTGAACACTGAAGCTTTCTTT.